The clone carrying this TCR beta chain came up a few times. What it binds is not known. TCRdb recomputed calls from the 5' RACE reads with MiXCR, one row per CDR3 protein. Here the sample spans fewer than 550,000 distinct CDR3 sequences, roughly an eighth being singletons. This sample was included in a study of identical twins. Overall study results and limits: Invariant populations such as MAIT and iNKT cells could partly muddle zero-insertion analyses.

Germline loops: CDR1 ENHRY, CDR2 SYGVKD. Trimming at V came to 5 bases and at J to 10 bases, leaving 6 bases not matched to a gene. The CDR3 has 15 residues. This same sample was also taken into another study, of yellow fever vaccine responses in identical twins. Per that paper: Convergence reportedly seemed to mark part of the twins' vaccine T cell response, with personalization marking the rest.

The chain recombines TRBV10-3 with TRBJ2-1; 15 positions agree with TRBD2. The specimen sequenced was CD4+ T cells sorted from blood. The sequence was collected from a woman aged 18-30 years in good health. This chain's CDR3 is CAISWTSGGAKEQFF. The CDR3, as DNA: TGTGCCATCAGTTGGACTAGCGGGGGGGCGAAGGAGCAGTTCTTC.